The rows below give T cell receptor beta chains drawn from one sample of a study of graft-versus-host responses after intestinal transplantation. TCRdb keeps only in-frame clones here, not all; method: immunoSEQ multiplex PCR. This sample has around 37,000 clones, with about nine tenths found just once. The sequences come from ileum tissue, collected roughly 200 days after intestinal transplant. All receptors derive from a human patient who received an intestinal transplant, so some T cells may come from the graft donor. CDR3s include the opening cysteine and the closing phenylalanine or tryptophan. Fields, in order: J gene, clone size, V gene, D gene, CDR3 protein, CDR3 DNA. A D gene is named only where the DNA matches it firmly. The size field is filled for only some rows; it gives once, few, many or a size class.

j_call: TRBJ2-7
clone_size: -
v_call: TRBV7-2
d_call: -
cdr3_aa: CASSYVGSTYEQYF
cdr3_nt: TGTGCCAGCAGCTACGTGGGAAGCACCTACGAGCAGTACTTC

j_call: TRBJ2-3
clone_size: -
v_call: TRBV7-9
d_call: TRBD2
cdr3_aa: CASSLASGGTSGGDTQYF
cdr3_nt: TGTGCCAGCAGCTTAGCATCGGGTGGGACTAGCGGAGGGGATACGCAGTATTTT

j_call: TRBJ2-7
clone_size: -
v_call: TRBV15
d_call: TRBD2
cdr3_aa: CATSAGGRGADEQYF
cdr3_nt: TGTGCCACCAGCGCCGGGGGGAGGGGCGCCGACGAGCAGTACTTC

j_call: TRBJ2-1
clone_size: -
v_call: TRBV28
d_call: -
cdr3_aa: CASSSRYYNEQFF
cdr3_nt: TGTGCCAGCAGTTCCCGGTACTACAATGAGCAGTTCTTC

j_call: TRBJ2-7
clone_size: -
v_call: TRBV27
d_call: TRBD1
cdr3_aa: CASSEGQNYEQYF
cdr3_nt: TGTGCCAGCAGTGAGGGACAGAACTACGAGCAGTACTTC

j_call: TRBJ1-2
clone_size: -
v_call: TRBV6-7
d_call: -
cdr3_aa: CASYRIELNLPHYGYTF
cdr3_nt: TGTGCCAGCTATCGGATCGAGCTCAATCTGCCCCACTATGGCTACACCTTC

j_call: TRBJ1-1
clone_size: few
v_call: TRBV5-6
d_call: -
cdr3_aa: CASSSVQTGDTEAFF
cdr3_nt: TGTGCCAGCAGCTCCGTTCAAACTGGGGACACTGAAGCTTTCTTT

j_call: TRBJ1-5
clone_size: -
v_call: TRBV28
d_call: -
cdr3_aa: CARNRDIYSNQPQHF
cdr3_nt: TGTGCCAGGAACCGGGACATTTATAGCAATCAGCCCCAGCATTTT

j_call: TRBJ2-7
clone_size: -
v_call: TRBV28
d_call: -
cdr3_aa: CASSSADSPSYEQYF
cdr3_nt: TGTGCCAGCAGTTCCGCCGACAGTCCGTCCTACGAGCAGTACTTC

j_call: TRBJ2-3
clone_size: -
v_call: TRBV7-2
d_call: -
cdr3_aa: CASPGGPDTQYF
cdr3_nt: TGTGCCAGCCCCGGGGGCCCAGATACGCAGTATTTT

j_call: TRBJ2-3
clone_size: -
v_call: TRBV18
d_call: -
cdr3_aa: CASSPVADTQYF
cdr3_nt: TGTGCCAGCTCACCAGTCGCAGATACGCAGTATTTT

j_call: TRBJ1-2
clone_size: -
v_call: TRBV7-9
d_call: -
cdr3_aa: CASSSAPRGGDGYTF
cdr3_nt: TGTGCCAGCAGCTCCGCTCCCCGGGGAGGAGATGGCTACACCTTC

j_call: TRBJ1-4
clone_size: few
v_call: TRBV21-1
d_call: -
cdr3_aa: CASSTKQGDEDEKLFF
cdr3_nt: TGTGCCAGCAGCACAAAACAGGGGGACGAGGATGAAAAACTGTTTTTT

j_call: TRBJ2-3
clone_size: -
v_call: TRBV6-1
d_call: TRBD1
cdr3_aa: CASSEVQGATDTQYF
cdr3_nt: TGTGCCAGCAGTGAAGTGCAGGGGGCTACAGATACGCAGTATTTT

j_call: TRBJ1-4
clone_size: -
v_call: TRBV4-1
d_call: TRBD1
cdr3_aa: CASSRDRGRLEKLFF
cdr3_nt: TGCGCCAGCAGCCGGGACAGGGGGCGCCTTGAAAAACTGTTTTTT

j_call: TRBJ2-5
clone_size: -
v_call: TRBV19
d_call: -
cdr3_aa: CASSGRGQYQETQYF
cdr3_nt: TGTGCCAGTAGCGGGCGGGGCCAGTACCAAGAGACCCAGTACTTC

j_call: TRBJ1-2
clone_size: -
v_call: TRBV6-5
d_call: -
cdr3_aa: CASSYSGGLYGYTF
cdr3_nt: TGTGCCAGCAGTTACTCGGGGGGACTCTATGGCTACACCTTC